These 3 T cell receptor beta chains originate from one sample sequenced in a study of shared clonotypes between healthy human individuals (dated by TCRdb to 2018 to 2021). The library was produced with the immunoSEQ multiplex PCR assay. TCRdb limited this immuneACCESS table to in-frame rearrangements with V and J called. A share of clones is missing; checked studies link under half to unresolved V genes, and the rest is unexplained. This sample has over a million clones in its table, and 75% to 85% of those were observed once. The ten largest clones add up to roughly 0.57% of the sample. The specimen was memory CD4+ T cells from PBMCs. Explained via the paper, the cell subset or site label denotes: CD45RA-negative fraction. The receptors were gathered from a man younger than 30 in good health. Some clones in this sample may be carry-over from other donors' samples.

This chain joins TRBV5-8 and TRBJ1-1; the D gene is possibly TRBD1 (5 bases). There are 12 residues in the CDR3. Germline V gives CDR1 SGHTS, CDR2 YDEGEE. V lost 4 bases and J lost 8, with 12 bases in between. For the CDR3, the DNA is TGTGCCAGCAGCCTGTCCTGGGGCGAAGCTTTCTTT. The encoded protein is CASSLSWGEAFF.

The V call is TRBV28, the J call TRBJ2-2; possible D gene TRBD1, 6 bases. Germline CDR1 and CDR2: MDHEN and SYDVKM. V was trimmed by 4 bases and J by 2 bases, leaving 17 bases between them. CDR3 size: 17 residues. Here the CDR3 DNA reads TGTGCCAGCAGTTCGCCCAACAGGGAACTAAACACCGGGGAGCTGTTTTTT. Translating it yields CASSSPNRELNTGELFF.

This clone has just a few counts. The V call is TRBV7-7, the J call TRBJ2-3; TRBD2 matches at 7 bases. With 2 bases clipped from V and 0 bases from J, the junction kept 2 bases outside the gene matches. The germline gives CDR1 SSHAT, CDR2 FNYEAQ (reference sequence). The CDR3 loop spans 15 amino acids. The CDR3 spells CASSLYSGSTDTQYF. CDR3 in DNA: TGTGCCAGCAGCTTATATAGCGGGAGCACAGATACGCAGTATTTT.